These 13 T cell receptor beta chains came from one sample sequenced in a study of Graves' ophthalmopathy and Graves' hyperthyroidism. Amplification targeted the TCR beta CDR3 regions, with RNA transcripts as the source material. RT-PCR in the first round used HTBI primers; a second-round multiplex PCR followed. TCRdb fed the multiplex PCR reads into MiXCR, producing one record per CDR3 protein. Among more than 1,000,000 distinct CDR3 sequences listed, 36% were seen once. The specimen sequenced was peripheral blood or thyroid tissue (not recorded which). All receptors derive from an adult man with Graves' hyperthyroidism.

This clonotype showed up many times. The chain combines TRBV2 with TRBJ1-3; 12 bases are shared with TRBD1. This CDR3 is built from 16 residues. The germline CDR1 and CDR2 sequences are SNHLY and FYNNEI. Unmatched junction bases numbered 6, after V lost 6 bases and J lost 3 bases. DNA for the CDR3: TGTGCCAGCAGGGGACAGGGGGCCTTTGGTGGAAACACCATATATTTT. Its translation: CASRGQGAFGGNTIYF.

CDR3 in DNA: TGTGCCAGCAGTTACTCCCAAGGGATAGGCGCCGGGGAGCTGTTTTTT. This encodes CASSYSQGIGAGELFF. The V gene is TRBV6-5, the J gene TRBJ2-2; D call uncertain. Trimming took 0 bases from V and 6 from J, leaving 14 bases between them. The CDR3 consists of 16 residues. Germline CDR1 reads MNHEY; CDR2 reads SVGAGI.

The genes are TRBV25-1 and TRBJ1-6; 8 bases are shared with TRBD1. J was trimmed by 7 bases and V by 4 bases; bases with no gene match: 3. This CDR3 has 14 residues. The germline V gene has CDR1 MGHDK and CDR2 SYGVNS. CDR3 in DNA: TGTGCCAGCAGTGTGCGACAGGGGAATTCACCCCTCCACTTT. It yields the protein CASSVRQGNSPLHF. Full variable domain (rest looked up from reference TRBV25-1 and TRBJ1-6): EADIYQTPRYLVIGTGKKITLECSQTMGHDKMYWYQQDPGMELHLIHYSYGVNSTEKGDLSSESTVSRIRTEHFPLTLESARPSHTSQYLCASSVRQGNSPLHFGNGTRLTVT.

This clonotype was seen ten or more times. The V and J genes are TRBV5-1 and TRBJ1-6, with TRBD1 as a possible D gene (5 bases). Germline assignment: CDR1 SGHRS and CDR2 YFSETQ. This CDR3 is 14 amino acids long. Trimming removed 4 bases at V and 6 bases at J, with 11 bases between. The CDR3 DNA reads as TGCGCCAGCAGCCCAACCAGGGTTAATTCACCCCTCCACTTT. Its translation: CASSPTRVNSPLHF.

This clonotype came up a few times. The DNA of the CDR3 is TGTGCCAGCAGCTTAGTCCTCAGGGGAGATTCACCCCTCCACTTT. This encodes CASSLVLRGDSPLHF. This chain connects TRBV7-2 to TRBJ1-6; D possibly corresponds to TRBD1 (6 bases). The CDR3 runs to 15 residues. Germline values: CDR1 SGHTA, CDR2 FQGNSA. Deletions cut 1 base from V and 8 bases from J, with 12 bases between.

This clonotype was seen only a few times. Mismatch with germline at one junction end may stem from a read error. V and J are TRBV7-9 and TRBJ2-5, with D possibly TRBD1 on 6 matching bases. Looked up from germline, CDR1 is SEHNR and CDR2 is FQNEAQ (reference sequence). There are 16 residues in the CDR3. Here the CDR3 reads CASSQDEVDREETQYF. The CDR3 nucleotides are TGCGCCAGCAGCCAAGATGAGGTGGACAGAGAAGAGACCCAGTACTTC.

This clonotype was recorded at least ten times. This chain connects TRBV29-1 to TRBJ1-2; 8 bases are a match to TRBD1. The CDR3 is 14 amino acids. Unmatched junction bases numbered 9, after V lost 6 bases and J lost 3 bases. Germline assignment: CDR1 SQVTM and CDR2 ANQGSEA. The CDR3: CSVTGTGLYYGYTF. CDR3 in DNA: TGCAGCGTGACCGGGACAGGTCTCTACTATGGCTACACCTTC.

This clonotype showed up many times. The chain uses TRBV7-9 and TRBJ2-7; 8 bases are shared with TRBD1. CDR1 SEHNR and CDR2 FQNEAQ come from the germline V gene (reference sequence). Trimming removed 5 bases from V and 2 bases from J; junction bases left unmatched: 8. CDR3 length: 15 amino acids. The CDR3 reads CASSRGQDPTYEQYF. The CDR3 DNA is TGTGCCAGCAGCCGGGGACAGGATCCTACCTACGAGCAGTACTTC.

Here the CDR3 reads CASSQERASEQYF. CDR3 DNA sequence: TGCGCCAGCAGCCAAGAGCGCGCCAGTGAGCAGTACTTC. The chain recombines TRBV4-3 with TRBJ2-7; D call uncertain. V dropped 0 bases and J dropped 7 bases, with 10 bases sitting between them. Germline V lookup: CDR1 LGHNA, CDR2 YSLEER. CDR3 length: 13 amino acids.

The sample holds a few counts of this clonotype. J is TRBJ1-2 and V is TRBV5-8, with 9 bases aligning to TRBD1. The CDR3 is 19 residues long. Trimming at V came to 0 bases and at J to 2 bases, leaving 14 bases not matched to a gene. Looked up from germline, CDR1 is SGHTS and CDR2 is YDEGEE. The DNA for the CDR3 is TGTGCCAGCAGCTTGGTGGGGTTGGACAGGGGAAGCTTCAACTATGGCTACACCTTC. It is translated as CASSLVGLDRGSFNYGYTF.

The V and J genes are TRBV20-1 and TRBJ2-5; TRBD1 agrees at 9 bases. In germline, CDR1 is DFQATT, CDR2 SNEGSKA (reference sequence). Losses at the gene ends were 5 bases for V and 2 bases for J; bases not matched to a gene: 21. The CDR3 runs 19 residues. In nucleotides, the CDR3 is TGCAGTGCTCCCCCCCCACCGGGACAGGGTCAATCCCAACAAGAGACCCAGTACTTC. Translated: CSAPPPPGQGQSQQETQYF.

This chain uses TRBV7-2 with TRBJ2-2; a possible D gene is TRBD1 (5 bases). The germline CDR1 and CDR2 sequences are SGHTA and FQGNSA. The germline V and J ends were trimmed by 5 bases and 8 bases, with 18 bases remaining between them. The CDR3 covers 15 residues. CDR3 amino acids: CASSQDGAGRGELFF. CDR3 sequence (DNA): TGTGCCAGCAGCCAAGATGGGGCTGGCCGGGGGGAGCTGTTTTTT.

This chain connects TRBV5-1 to TRBJ1-5; no definite D call. The germline V gene has CDR1 SGHRS and CDR2 YFSETQ. The CDR3 extends over 14 amino acids. V was trimmed by 0 bases and J by 14 bases, leaving 18 bases between them. In DNA, the CDR3 is TGCGCCAGCAGCTTGGAGGGTAGCCTTGCCTACGAGCATTTT. Protein sequence: CASSLEGSLAYEHF.